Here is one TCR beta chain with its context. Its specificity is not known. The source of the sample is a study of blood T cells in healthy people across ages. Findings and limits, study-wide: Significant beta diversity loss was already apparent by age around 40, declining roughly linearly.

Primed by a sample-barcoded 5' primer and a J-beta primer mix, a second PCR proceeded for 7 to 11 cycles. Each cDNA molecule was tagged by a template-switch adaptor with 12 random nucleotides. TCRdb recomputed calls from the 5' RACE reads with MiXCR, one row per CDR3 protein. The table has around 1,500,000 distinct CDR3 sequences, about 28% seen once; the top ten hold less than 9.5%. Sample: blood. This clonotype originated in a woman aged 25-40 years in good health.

In nucleotides, the CDR3 is TGCGCCAGCAGGATTGATTTGAACGGGGAGCTGTTTTTT. Protein sequence: CASRIDLNGELFF. The rearrangement joins TRBV5-1 to TRBJ2-2; D gene ambiguous. Trimming shortened V by 5 bases and J by 7 bases, and 12 bases separated the two germline ends. The CDR3 is made up of 13 amino acids. The germline CDR1 and CDR2 sequences are SGHRS and YFSETQ.